The clone carrying this TCR beta chain was seen only a few times. Its antigen is unidentified. The sample belongs to a study of T-cell memory formation after mild COVID-19. Study-wide points: Clones that shrank (day 15 to 85) were balanced CD4/CD8, whereas later expanders leaned CD4+.

TCRdb used MiXCR to reprocess the 5' RACE reads, holding one entry per CDR3 protein. The sample carries approximately 450,000 distinct CDR3 sequences, 15% to 20% recorded once. Per the germline V gene, CDR1 is MGHDK and CDR2 is SYGVNS. V was trimmed by 3 bases and J by 0 bases, leaving 14 bases between them. The CDR3 has 17 amino acids. The specimen was PBMCs or a T cell subset sorted from them (not recorded which). This chain connects TRBV25-1 to TRBJ1-4; perhaps TRBD1 as D (6 bases). The receptor was isolated from an adult woman who had mild COVID-19 (a few samples of this study predate the infection). Cell type and time point are not known. CDR3 DNA sequence: TGTGCCAGCAGTGATCCTCGAAGGGGGGCAACTAATGAAAAACTGTTTTTT. It translates to CASSDPRRGATNEKLFF.